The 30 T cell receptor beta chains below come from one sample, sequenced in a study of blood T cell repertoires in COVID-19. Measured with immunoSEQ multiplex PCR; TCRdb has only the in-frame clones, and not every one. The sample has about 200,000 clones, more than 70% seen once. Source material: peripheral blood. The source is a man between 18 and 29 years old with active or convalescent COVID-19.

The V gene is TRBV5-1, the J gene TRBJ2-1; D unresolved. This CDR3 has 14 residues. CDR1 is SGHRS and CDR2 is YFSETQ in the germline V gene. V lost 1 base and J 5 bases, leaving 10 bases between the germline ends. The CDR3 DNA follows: TGCGCCAGCAGCTTGCAGGTAGGCCACAATGAGCAGTTCTTC. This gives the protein CASSLQVGHNEQFF.

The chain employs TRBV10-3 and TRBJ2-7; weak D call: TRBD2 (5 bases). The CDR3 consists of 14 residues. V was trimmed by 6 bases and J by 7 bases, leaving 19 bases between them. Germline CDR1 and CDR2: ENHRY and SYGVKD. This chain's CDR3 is CAIRGDYTIGEQYF. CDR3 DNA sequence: TGTGCCATCAGGGGTGACTACACCATCGGGGAGCAGTACTTC.

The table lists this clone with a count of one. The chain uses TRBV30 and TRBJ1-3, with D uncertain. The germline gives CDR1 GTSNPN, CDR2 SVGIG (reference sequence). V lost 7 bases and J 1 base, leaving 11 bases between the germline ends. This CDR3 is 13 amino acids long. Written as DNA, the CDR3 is TGTGCCTTCGGGAGGAGTTCTGGAAACACCATATATTTT. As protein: CAFGRSSGNTIYF.

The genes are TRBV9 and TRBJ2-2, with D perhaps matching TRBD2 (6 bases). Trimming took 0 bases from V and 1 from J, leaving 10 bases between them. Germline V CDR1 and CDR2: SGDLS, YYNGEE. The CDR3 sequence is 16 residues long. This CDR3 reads CASSVGGAGNTGELFF. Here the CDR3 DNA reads TGTGCCAGCAGCGTAGGCGGAGCGGGGAACACCGGGGAGCTGTTTTTT.

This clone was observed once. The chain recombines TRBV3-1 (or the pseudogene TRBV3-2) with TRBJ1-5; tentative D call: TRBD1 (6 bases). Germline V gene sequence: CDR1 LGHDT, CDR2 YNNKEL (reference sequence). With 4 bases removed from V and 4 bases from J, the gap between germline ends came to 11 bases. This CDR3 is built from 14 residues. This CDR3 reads CASSPWTENQPQHF. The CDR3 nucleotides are TGTGCCAGCAGCCCCTGGACAGAGAATCAGCCCCAGCATTTT.

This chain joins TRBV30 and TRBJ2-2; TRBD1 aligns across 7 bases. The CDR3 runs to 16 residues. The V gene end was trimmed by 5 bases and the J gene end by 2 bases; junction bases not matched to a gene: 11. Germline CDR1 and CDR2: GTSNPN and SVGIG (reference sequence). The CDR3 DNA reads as TGTGCCTGGGGGTCCTCCGGGACAGAAAACACCGGGGAGCTGTTTTTT. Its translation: CAWGSSGTENTGELFF. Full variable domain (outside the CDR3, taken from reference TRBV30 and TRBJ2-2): SQTIHQWPATLVQPVGSPLSLECTVEGTSNPNLYWYRQAAGRGLQLLFYSVGIGQISSEVPQNLSASRPQDRQFILSSKKLLLSDSGFYLCAWGSSGTENTGELFFGEGSRLTVL.

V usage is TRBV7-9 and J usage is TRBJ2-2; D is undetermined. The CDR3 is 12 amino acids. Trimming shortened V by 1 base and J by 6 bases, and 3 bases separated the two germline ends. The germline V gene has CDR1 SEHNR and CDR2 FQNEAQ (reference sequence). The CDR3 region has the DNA TGTGCCAGCAGCTTAGGGCCCGGGGAGCTGTTTTTT. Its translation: CASSLGPGELFF.

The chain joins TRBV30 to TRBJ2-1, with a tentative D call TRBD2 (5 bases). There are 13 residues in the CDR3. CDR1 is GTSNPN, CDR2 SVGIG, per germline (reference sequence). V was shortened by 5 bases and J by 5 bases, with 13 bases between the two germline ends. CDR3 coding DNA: TGTGCCTGGGCCTGGGCTAGCCACAATGAGCAGTTCTTC. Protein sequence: CAWAWASHNEQFF.

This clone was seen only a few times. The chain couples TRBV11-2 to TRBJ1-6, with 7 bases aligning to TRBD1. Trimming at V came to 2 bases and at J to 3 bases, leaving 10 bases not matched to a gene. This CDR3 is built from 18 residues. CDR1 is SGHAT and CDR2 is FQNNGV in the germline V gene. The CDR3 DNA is TGTGCCAGCAGCTTAAAAGCTCTTCGGGACAGCTATAATTCACCCCTCCACTTT. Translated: CASSLKALRDSYNSPLHF.

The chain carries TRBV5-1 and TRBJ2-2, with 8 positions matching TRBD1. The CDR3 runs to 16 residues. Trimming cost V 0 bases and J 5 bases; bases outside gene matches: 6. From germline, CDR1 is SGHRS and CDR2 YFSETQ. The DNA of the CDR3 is TGCGCCAGCAGCTTGGCTGGCAGGGGGCGGACCGGGGAGCTGTTTTTT. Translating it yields CASSLAGRGRTGELFF.

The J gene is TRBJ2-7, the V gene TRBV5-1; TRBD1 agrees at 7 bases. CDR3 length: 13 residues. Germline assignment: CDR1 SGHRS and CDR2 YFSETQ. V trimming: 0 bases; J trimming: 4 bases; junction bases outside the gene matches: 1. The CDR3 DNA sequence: TGCGCCAGCAGCTTGGACAGGGGTTACGAGCAGTACTTC. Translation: CASSLDRGYEQYF.

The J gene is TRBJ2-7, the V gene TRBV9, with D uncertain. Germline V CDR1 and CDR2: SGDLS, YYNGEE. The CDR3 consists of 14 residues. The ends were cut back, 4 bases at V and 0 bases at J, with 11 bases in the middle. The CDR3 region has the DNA TGTGCCAGCAGCTTAGGTGGCCCCTCCTACGAGCAGTACTTC. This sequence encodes CASSLGGPSYEQYF.

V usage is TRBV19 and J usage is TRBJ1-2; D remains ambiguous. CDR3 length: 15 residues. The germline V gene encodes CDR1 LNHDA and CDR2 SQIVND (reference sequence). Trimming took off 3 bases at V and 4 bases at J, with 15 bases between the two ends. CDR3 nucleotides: TGTGCCAGTAGTATTTCTGGAGGGTCCCTCTATGGCTACACCTTC. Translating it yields CASSISGGSLYGYTF.

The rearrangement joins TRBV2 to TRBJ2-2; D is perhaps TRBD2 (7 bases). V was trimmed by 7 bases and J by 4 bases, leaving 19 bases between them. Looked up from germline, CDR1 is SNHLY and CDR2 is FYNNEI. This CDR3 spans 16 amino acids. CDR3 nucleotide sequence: TGTGCCAGCACCAATGGGGGGGGCGAGTTCACCGGGGAGCTGTTTTTT. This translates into CASTNGGGEFTGELFF. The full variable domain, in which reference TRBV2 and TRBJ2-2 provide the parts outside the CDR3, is EPEVTQTPSHQVTQMGQEVILRCVPISNHLYFYWYRQILGQKVEFLVSFYNNEISEKSEIFDDQFSVERPDGSNFTLKIRSTKLEDSAMYFCASTNGGGEFTGELFFGEGSRLTVL.

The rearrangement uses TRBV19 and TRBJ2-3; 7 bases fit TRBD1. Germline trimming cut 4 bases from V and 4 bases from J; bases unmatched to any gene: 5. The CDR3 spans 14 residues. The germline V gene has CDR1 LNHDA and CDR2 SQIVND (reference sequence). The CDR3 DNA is TGTGCCAGTAGTACAGAGGGGGCGGCAGATACGCAGTATTTT. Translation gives CASSTEGAADTQYF.

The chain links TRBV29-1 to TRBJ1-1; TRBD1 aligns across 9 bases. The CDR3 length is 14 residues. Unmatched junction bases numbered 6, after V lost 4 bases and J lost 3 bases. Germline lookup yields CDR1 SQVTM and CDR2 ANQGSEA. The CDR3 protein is CSVGLRTGDTEAFF. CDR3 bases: TGCAGCGTTGGTCTCCGGACAGGGGACACTGAAGCTTTCTTT.

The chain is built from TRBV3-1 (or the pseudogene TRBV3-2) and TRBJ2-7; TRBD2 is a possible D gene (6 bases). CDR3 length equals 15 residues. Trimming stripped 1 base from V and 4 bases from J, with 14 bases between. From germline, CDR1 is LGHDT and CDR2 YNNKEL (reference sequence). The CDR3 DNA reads TGTGCCAGCAGCCAAGTTCGGCCGGGGGATTACGAGCAGTACTTC. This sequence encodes CASSQVRPGDYEQYF.

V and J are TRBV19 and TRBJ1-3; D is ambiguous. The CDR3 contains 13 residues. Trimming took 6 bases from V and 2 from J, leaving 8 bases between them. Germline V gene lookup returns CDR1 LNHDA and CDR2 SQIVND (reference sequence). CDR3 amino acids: CASSRRTGNTIYF. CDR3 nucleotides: TGTGCCAGTAGCCGTAGAACTGGAAACACCATATATTTT.

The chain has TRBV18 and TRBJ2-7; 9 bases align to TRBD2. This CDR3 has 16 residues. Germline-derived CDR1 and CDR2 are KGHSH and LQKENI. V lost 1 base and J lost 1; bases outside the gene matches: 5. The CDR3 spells CASSPLSSGGSYEQYF. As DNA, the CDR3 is TGTGCCAGCTCACCACTTAGTAGCGGGGGTTCCTACGAGCAGTACTTC.

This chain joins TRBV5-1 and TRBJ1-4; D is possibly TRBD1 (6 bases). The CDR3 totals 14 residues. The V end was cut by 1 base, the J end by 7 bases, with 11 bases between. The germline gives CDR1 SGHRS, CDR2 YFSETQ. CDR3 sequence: CASSLSGEGEKLFF. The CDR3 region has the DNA TGCGCCAGCAGCTTGTCAGGGGAGGGTGAAAAACTGTTTTTT.

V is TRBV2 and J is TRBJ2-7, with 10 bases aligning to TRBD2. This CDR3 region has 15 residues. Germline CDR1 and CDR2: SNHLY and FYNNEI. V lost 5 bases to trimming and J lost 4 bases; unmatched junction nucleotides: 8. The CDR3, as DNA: TGTGCCAGCAGTATTCTTAGCGGGGGGACGTACGAGCAGTACTTC. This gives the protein CASSILSGGTYEQYF.

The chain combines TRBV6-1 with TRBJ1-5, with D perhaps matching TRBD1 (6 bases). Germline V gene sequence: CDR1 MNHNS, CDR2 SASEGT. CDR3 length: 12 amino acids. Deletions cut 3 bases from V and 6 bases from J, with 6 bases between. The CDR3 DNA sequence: TGTGCCAGCAGTGACAGGGGTCAGCCCCAGCATTTT. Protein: CASSDRGQPQHF.

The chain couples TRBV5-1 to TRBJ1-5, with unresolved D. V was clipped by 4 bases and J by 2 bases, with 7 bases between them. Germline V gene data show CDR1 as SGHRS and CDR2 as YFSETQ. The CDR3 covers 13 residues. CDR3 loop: CASSPMGNQPQHF. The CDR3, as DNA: TGCGCCAGCAGCCCTATGGGCAATCAGCCCCAGCATTTT.

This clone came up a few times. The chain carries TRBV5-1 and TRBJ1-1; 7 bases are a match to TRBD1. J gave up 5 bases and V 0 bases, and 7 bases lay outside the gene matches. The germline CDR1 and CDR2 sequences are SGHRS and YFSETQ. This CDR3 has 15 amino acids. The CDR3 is CASSLGDRDLTEAFF. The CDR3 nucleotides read TGCGCCAGCAGCTTGGGCGACAGGGATCTTACTGAAGCTTTCTTT.

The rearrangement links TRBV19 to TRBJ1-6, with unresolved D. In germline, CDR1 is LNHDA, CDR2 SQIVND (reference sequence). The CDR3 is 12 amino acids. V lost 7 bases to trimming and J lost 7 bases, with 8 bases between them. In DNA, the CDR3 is TGTGCCAGTAATTTACTGAATTCACCCCTCCACTTT. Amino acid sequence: CASNLLNSPLHF.

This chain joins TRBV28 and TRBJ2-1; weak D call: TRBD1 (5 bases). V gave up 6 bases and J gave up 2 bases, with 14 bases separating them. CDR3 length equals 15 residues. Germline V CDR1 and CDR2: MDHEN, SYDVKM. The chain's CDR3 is CASSPRQITYNEQFF. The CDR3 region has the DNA TGTGCCAGCAGCCCGCGACAGATAACCTACAATGAGCAGTTCTTC.

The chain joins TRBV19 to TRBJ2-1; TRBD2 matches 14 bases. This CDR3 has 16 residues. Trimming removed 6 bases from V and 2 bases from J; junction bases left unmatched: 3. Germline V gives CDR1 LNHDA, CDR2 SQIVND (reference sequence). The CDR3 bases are TGTGCCAGTAGGGGACTAGCGGGAGACGCCTACAATGAGCAGTTCTTC. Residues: CASRGLAGDAYNEQFF. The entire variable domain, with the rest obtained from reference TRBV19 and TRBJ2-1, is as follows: DGGITQSPKYLFRKEGQNVTLSCEQNLNHDAMYWYRQDPGQGLRLIYYSQIVNDFQKGDIAEGYSVSREKKESFPLTVTSAQKNPTAFYLCASRGLAGDAYNEQFFGPGTRLTVL.

Here the CDR3 DNA reads TGTGCCAGCAGCGGACAGGGGTCTCTCGAGCAGTACTTC. Residues: CASSGQGSLEQYF. The V gene is TRBV6-2 or TRBV6-3, the J gene TRBJ2-7; TRBD1 aligns across 9 bases. The CDR3 has 13 residues. Trimming removed 6 bases from V and 6 bases from J; junction bases left unmatched: 6. Germline V gene data show CDR1 as MNHEY and CDR2 as SVGEGT.

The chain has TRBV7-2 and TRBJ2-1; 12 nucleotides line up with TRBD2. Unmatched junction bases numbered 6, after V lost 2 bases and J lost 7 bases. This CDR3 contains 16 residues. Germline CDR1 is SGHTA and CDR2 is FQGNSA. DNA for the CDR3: TGTGCCAGCAGCTTAACCAGACTAGCGGGAGTAAATGAGCAGTTCTTC. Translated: CASSLTRLAGVNEQFF.

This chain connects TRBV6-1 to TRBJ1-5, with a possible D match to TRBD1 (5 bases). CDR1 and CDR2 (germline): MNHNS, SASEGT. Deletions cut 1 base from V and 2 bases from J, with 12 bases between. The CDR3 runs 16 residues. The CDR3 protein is CASSEVEGAGNQPQHF. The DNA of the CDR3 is TGTGCCAGCAGTGAAGTAGAAGGGGCCGGCAATCAGCCCCAGCATTTT.